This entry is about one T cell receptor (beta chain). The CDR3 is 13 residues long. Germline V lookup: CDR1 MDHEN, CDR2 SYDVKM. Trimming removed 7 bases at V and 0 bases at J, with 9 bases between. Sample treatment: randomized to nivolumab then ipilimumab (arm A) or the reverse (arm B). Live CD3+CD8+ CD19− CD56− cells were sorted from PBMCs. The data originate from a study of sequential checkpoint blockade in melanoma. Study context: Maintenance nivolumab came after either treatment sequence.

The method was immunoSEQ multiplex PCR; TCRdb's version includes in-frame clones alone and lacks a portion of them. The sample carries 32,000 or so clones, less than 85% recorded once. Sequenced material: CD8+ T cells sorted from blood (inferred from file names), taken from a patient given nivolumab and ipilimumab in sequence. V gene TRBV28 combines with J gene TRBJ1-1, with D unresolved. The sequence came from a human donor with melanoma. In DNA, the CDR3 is TGTGCCAGCACCCTGAGCCTGAACACTGAAGCTTTCTTT. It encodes CASTLSLNTEAFF.